The subject of this entry is one T cell receptor beta chain. What it binds is not known. Library construction for TCR beta used iRepertoire HTBI primers and Arm-PCR of CDR3 regions. From the multiplex PCR reads, TCRdb called clonotypes with MiXCR, one entry per CDR3 protein. The data show roughly 360,000 distinct CDR3 sequences, with roughly 24% seen just once and less than 30% held by the top ten. Noted time point: persistent/refractory GD, antithyroid drugs over 5 years with positive TRAb. RNA from PBMCs was the source of the TCR library. In each case, Graves' disease was diagnosed per American Thyroid Association guidelines. The V end lost 8 bases, the J end lost 5 bases, and 13 bases lay between the germline ends. The CDR3 covers 12 residues. The data are from a study of regulatory T cells in long-lasting Graves disease. Whole-study findings and limits: Persistent disease showed a preference for TRBV28, TRBJ1-2 and TRBJ2-5. Persistent Graves' patients had lower TCR diversity than newly diagnosed ones.

Sequencing used peripheral blood mononuclear cells (PBMCs), obtained when the disease was refractory, from a patient treated with antithyroid drugs. This receptor was taken from a woman in her thirties or forties with Graves disease. The chain has TRBV12-3 or TRBV12-4 and TRBJ2-7, with D perhaps matching TRBD1 or TRBD2 (5 bases each). The chain's CDR3 is CASSWGFNEQYF. The CDR3 nucleotides read TGTGCCAGCTCCTGGGGGTTCAACGAGCAGTACTTC.